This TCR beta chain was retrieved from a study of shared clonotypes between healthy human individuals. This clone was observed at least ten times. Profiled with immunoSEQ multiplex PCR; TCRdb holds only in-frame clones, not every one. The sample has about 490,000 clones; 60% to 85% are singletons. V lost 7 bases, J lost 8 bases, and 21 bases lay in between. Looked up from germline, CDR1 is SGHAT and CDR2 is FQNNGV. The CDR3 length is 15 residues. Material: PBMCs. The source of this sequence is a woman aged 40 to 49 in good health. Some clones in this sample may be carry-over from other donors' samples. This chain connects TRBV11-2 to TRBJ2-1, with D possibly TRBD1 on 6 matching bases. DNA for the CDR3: TGTGCCAGCAAGACAGGACAAGCCGGAGCGGATGAGCAGTTCTTC. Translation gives CASKTGQAGADEQFF.